The sequence of this T cell receptor (beta chain) was determined in a study of blood T cell repertoires in COVID-19. Background on the study: Sites across the United States, Italy and Spain contributed samples from acute and convalescent COVID-19. Sources were T cells, B-cell-depleted T cells, or PBMCs; the material itself was cDNA or gDNA.

V lost 3 bases, J lost 2 bases, and 4 bases stayed unmatched. Germline CDR1 SGHRS, CDR2 YFSETQ. The CDR3 length is 16 residues. In the authors' methods: Counts of nucleated cells, estimated from reference gene primer amplification, were obtained. Some clones are missing from TCRdb's copy, which holds only in-frame ones; the method was immunoSEQ multiplex PCR. V and J calls and clone size follow that table, whereas D and trimming were derived from the DNA. The profile covers around 42,000 clones, with about 78% appearing a single time and about 9% taken by the ten largest. The sequence was collected from a man in his sixties or seventies with active or convalescent COVID-19. This chain links TRBV5-1 with TRBJ2-5; 13 positions agree with TRBD2. Sample: peripheral blood. The CDR3 DNA is TGCGCCAGCAGCTCGACTAGCGGGGGGCGACAAGAGACCCAGTACTTC. Translating gives CASSSTSGGRQETQYF.